The 10 T cell receptor beta chains below come from one sample, sequenced in a study of OX40 agonist ivuxolimab in advanced cancers. The repertoire was sequenced with immunoSEQ multiplex PCR; TCRdb's copy has only in-frame clones and lacks some. The repertoire holds 50,000 to 60,000 clones, with 75% to 90% as singletons. This sample comprised CD4+ or CD8+ T cells sorted from blood, obtained in a trial of the OX40 agonist ivuxolimab. Receptors were obtained from an adult with an advanced solid tumor such as melanoma, head and neck, liver or kidney cancer.

This rearrangement joins TRBV6-5 to TRBJ2-7, with TRBD1 identical over 8 bases. The CDR3 is 15 amino acids. Germline CDR1 reads MNHEY; CDR2 reads SVGAGI. J gave up 2 bases and V 4 bases, and 7 bases lay outside the gene matches. The CDR3 DNA follows: TGTGCCAGCAGTTTGACAGGGGACCCTACCTACGAGCAGTACTTC. Translating it yields CASSLTGDPTYEQYF.

The chain combines TRBV5-1 with TRBJ1-1; D may be TRBD1 (6 bases). Germline V gene sequence: CDR1 SGHRS, CDR2 YFSETQ. The CDR3 covers 15 residues. Trimming pared 4 bases from V and 0 bases from J, leaving 13 bases between. CDR3 residues: CASSLQQGMNTEAFF. The CDR3 region has the DNA TGCGCCAGCAGCCTTCAACAGGGTATGAACACTGAAGCTTTCTTT.

V usage is TRBV27 and J usage is TRBJ1-5; 8 positions match TRBD1. The CDR3 runs 15 residues. CDR1 and CDR2 from the germline V gene are MNHEY and SMNVEV (reference sequence). V trimming: 1 base; J trimming: 7 bases; junction bases outside the gene matches: 6. CDR3 in amino acids: CASSLWAGGVQPQHF. CDR3 in DNA: TGTGCCAGCAGTTTATGGGCAGGGGGCGTGCAGCCCCAGCATTTT.

V gene TRBV6-6 combines with J gene TRBJ2-7, with D hard to call. The V end was cut by 2 bases, the J end by 3 bases, with 11 bases between. Looked up from germline, CDR1 is MNHNY and CDR2 is SVGAGI (reference sequence). The CDR3 has 14 residues. The CDR3 reads CASSYVWDRYEQYF. The CDR3 DNA reads TGTGCCAGCAGTTACGTTTGGGATCGCTACGAGCAGTACTTC.

The chain carries TRBV15 and TRBJ2-3; TRBD2 agrees at 16 bases. CDR1 is LNHNV, CDR2 YYDKDF, per germline (reference sequence). The junction had 3 bases not matched to a gene; V was cut back by 3 bases and J by 6 bases. This CDR3 comprises 16 residues. For the CDR3, the DNA is TGTGCCACCAGCAGGGGACTAGCGGGGGGGGACGATACGCAGTATTTT. Its translation is CATSRGLAGGDDTQYF.

V and J are TRBV4-1 and TRBJ2-7; D perhaps matches TRBD2 (6 bases). The CDR3 contains 12 residues. The germline CDR1 and CDR2 sequences are MGHRA and YSYEKL. V lost 5 bases to trimming and J lost 4 bases, with 9 bases between them. This chain's CDR3 is CASSGGEYEQYF. DNA of the CDR3: TGCGCCAGCAGCGGCGGGGAATACGAGCAGTACTTC.

The V gene is TRBV7-3, the J gene TRBJ1-1; D is ambiguous. In germline, CDR1 is SGHTA, CDR2 FQGTGA. V lost 1 base to trimming and J lost 6 bases, with 21 bases between them. The CDR3 is 17 amino acids. The chain's CDR3 is CASSLIRAAVRVPEAFF. The CDR3 DNA reads TGTGCCAGCAGCTTAATACGTGCGGCAGTAAGAGTCCCTGAAGCTTTCTTT.

The chain combines TRBV5-1 with TRBJ2-1; D might be TRBD1 or TRBD2, each matching 6 bases. Germline V CDR1 and CDR2: SGHRS, YFSETQ. With 2 bases removed from V and 8 bases from J, the gap between germline ends came to 14 bases. This CDR3 contains 14 residues. This chain's CDR3 is CASSLGGGADEQFF. The CDR3 DNA is TGCGCCAGCAGCTTAGGGGGAGGCGCGGATGAGCAGTTCTTC. The full variable domain, its missing parts supplied by reference TRBV5-1 and TRBJ2-1, is KAGVTQTPRYLIKTRGQQVTLSCSPISGHRSVSWYQQTPGQGLQFLFEYFSETQRNKGNFPGRFSGRQFSNSRSEMNVSTLELGDSALYLCASSLGGGADEQFFGPGTRLTVL.

The CDR3 here is CAWRGPTRGGSEQFF. CDR3 bases: TGTGCCTGGAGGGGACCTACGCGGGGGGGCAGTGAGCAGTTCTTC. The rearrangement joins TRBV30 to TRBJ2-1; the match to TRBD2 covers 9 bases. V gave up 3 bases and J gave up 9 bases; unmatched junction bases: 12. The V gene's germline CDR1 is GTSNPN and CDR2 SVGIG (reference sequence). The CDR3 covers 15 residues.

In DNA form, the CDR3 reads TGTGCCAGCGGATGGGACAGGGGCTCCAGTAGCTATGGCTACACCTTC. Encoded protein: CASGWDRGSSSYGYTF. The rearrangement links TRBV7-9 to TRBJ1-2; 10 positions match TRBD1. This CDR3 region has 16 residues. V trimming: 8 bases; J trimming: 4 bases; junction bases outside the gene matches: 13. Germline CDR1 SEHNR, CDR2 FQNEAQ (reference sequence). The full variable domain, in which reference TRBV7-9 and TRBJ1-2 provide the parts outside the CDR3, is DTGVSQNPRHKITKRGQNVTFRCDPISEHNRLYWYRQTLGQGPEFLTYFQNEAQLEKSRLLSDRFSAERPKGSFSTLEIQRTEQGDSAMYLCASGWDRGSSSYGYTFGSGTRLTVV.